Each of the 10 T cell receptor beta chains below was sequenced from the same sample in a study of blood T cell repertoires in COVID-19. Libraries were prepared by immunoSEQ multiplex PCR; TCRdb keeps only in-frame clonotypes and omits some of them. Altogether around 32,000 clones are present, approximately 95% being singletons, with the ten largest covering over 0.85%. The sample taken for sequencing was peripheral blood. Every receptor here comes from a male donor with active COVID-19.

The chain joins TRBV6-5 to TRBJ1-4; 9 bases align to TRBD1. Trimming took 8 bases from V and 7 from J; bases not matched to a gene: 11. The CDR3 length is 15 residues. Germline loops: CDR1 MNHEY, CDR2 SVGAGI. The CDR3 loop reads CASRITTGGGEKLFF. The DNA of the CDR3 is TGTGCCAGCCGAATTACGACAGGGGGGGGTGAAAAACTGTTTTTT.

V gene TRBV19 combines with J gene TRBJ2-4; TRBD2 matches 9 bases. With 5 bases clipped from V and 8 bases from J, the junction kept 10 bases outside the gene matches. Germline V gene data show CDR1 as LNHDA and CDR2 as SQIVND (reference sequence). The CDR3 has 15 amino acids. The CDR3 protein is CASSPEAGGLDIQYF. The CDR3 DNA reads TGTGCCAGTAGTCCTGAAGCGGGGGGACTGGACATTCAGTACTTC. Full variable domain (rest looked up from reference TRBV19 and TRBJ2-4): DGGITQSPKYLFRKEGQNVTLSCEQNLNHDAMYWYRQDPGQGLRLIYYSQIVNDFQKGDIAEGYSVSREKKESFPLTVTSAQKNPTAFYLCASSPEAGGLDIQYFGAGTRLSVL.

The chain couples TRBV9 to TRBJ1-5; no clear D. The CDR3 sequence is 15 residues long. Trimming left V 0 bases short and J 3 bases short, with 10 bases between. Looked up from germline, CDR1 is SGDLS and CDR2 is YYNGEE. CDR3 amino acids: CASSVGEISNQPQHF. CDR3 in DNA: TGTGCCAGCAGCGTAGGAGAGATCTCCAATCAGCCCCAGCATTTT.

This clone was detected only once. The rearrangement joins TRBV14 to TRBJ2-7; no clear D gene. The CDR3 covers 16 residues. CDR1 is SGHDN and CDR2 is FVKESK in the germline V gene. Trimming removed 0 bases at V and 0 bases at J, with 12 bases between. CDR3 nucleotide sequence: TGTGCCAGCAGCCAAGATTCTTCGGCTAGCTCCTACGAGCAGTACTTC. Protein product: CASSQDSSASSYEQYF.

V gene TRBV27 combines with J gene TRBJ1-1, with D possibly TRBD1 on 5 matching bases. Germline V gene data show CDR1 as MNHEY and CDR2 as SMNVEV (reference sequence). CDR3 length equals 16 residues. Trimming cost V 6 bases and J 5 bases, with 22 bases left between them. The CDR3 region has the DNA TGTGCCAGCAGCGATGATAATTTCAGGGAATTGACTGAAGCTTTCTTT. Translation gives CASSDDNFRELTEAFF.

The V and J genes are TRBV2 and TRBJ1-3; D might be TRBD1 (6 bases). Trimming pared 4 bases from V and 0 bases from J, leaving 13 bases between. The germline CDR1 and CDR2 sequences are SNHLY and FYNNEI. The CDR3 consists of 16 residues. The DNA of the CDR3 is TGTGCCAGCAGTGTGCACAGGGCGGGCTCTGGAAACACCATATATTTT. This translates into CASSVHRAGSGNTIYF.

V is TRBV6-2 or TRBV6-3 and J is TRBJ2-5; 13 bases agree with TRBD2. With V trimmed by 4 bases and J by 1 base, 0 bases remained unmatched. Germline V gene lookup returns CDR1 MNHEY and CDR2 SVGEGT. This CDR3 is built from 15 residues. CDR3 loop: CASSWTSGGQETQYF. Here the CDR3 DNA reads TGTGCCAGCAGTTGGACTAGCGGGGGCCAAGAGACCCAGTACTTC.

The rearrangement links TRBV6-1 to TRBJ1-4, with D perhaps TRBD1 (5 bases). This CDR3 contains 18 residues. V was trimmed by 3 bases and J by 6 bases, leaving 23 bases between them. In germline, CDR1 is MNHNS, CDR2 SASEGT. The CDR3 region is CASSEAGPSSSRDEKLFF. The DNA for the CDR3 is TGTGCCAGCAGTGAGGCAGGGCCCAGCAGCTCTCGGGATGAAAAACTGTTTTTT.

Only one count was recorded for this clone. The CDR3 coding sequence is TGTGCCAGCAGCCTGAGCACTTTCCGCTACGAGCAGTACTTC. Its translation is CASSLSTFRYEQYF. This chain links TRBV5-6 with TRBJ2-7; unclear D gene. Germline-derived CDR1 and CDR2 are SGHDT and YYEEEE. The V end lost 4 bases, the J end lost 3 bases, and 14 bases lay between the germline ends. The CDR3 is 14 amino acids.

V gene TRBV7-2 combines with J gene TRBJ1-5; TRBD1 aligns across 12 bases. Per germline, CDR1 SGHTA and CDR2 FQGNSA. Unmatched junction bases numbered 1, after V lost 5 bases and J lost 5 bases. The CDR3 is 14 amino acids. CDR3 in amino acids: CASSRDRGHQPQHF. The CDR3 nucleotides are TGTGCCAGCAGCCGGGACAGGGGGCATCAGCCCCAGCATTTT.